Presented here are 15 T cell receptor beta chains from one specimen sequenced in a study of OX40 agonist ivuxolimab in advanced cancers. Here immunoSEQ multiplex PCR was the method, and the copy in TCRdb shows in-frame clones only, minus some. The sample lists tens of thousands of clones, nearly 90% seen once, with around 12% in the top ten. The sequenced sample was CD4+ or CD8+ T cells sorted from blood, obtained in a trial of the OX40 agonist ivuxolimab. Every receptor here comes from an adult with an advanced solid tumor such as melanoma, head and neck, liver or kidney cancer.

This sequence joins TRBV30 and TRBJ2-1, with no clear D. V lost 1 base to trimming and J lost 4 bases, with 14 bases between them. CDR1 and CDR2 (germline): GTSNPN, SVGIG (reference sequence). This CDR3 region has 15 residues. The CDR3 loop reads CAWSGTETLYNEQFF. DNA for the CDR3: TGTGCCTGGAGTGGCACAGAGACCCTGTACAATGAGCAGTTCTTC.

The chain joins TRBV27 to TRBJ2-1, with TRBD2 identical over 8 bases. The CDR3 has 15 residues. CDR1 is MNHEY and CDR2 is SMNVEV in the germline V gene (reference sequence). V gave up 5 bases and J gave up 7 bases; unmatched junction bases: 10. CDR3: CASSPIAGYWNEQFF. The CDR3 DNA follows: TGTGCCAGCAGTCCCATAGCGGGATATTGGAATGAGCAGTTCTTC.

This clone was seen just once. The gene calls are TRBV29-1 and TRBJ2-1; D is ambiguous. The V gene's germline CDR1 is SQVTM and CDR2 ANQGSEA. The CDR3 spans 14 residues. V was trimmed by 3 bases and J by 0 bases, leaving 9 bases between them. CDR3 DNA: TGCAGCGTTGAGGGCGTCCACTCCTACAATGAGCAGTTCTTC. This codes for CSVEGVHSYNEQFF.

This chain joins TRBV11-2 and TRBJ2-4; D possibly corresponds to TRBD2 (6 bases). The germline gives CDR1 SGHAT, CDR2 FQNNGV. V lost 0 bases, J lost 8 bases, and 14 bases lay in between. CDR3 size: 15 residues. For the CDR3, the DNA is TGTGCCAGCAGCTTAGAGGGGAAGACGGGAGACATTCAGTACTTC. It encodes CASSLEGKTGDIQYF. The whole variable domain, filled in from reference TRBV11-2 and TRBJ2-4, reads EAGVAQSPRYKIIEKRQSVAFWCNPISGHATLYWYQQILGQGPKLLIQFQNNGVVDDSQLPKDRFSAERLKGVDSTLKIQPAKLEDSAVYLCASSLEGKTGDIQYFGAGTRLSVL.

The V and J genes are TRBV7-9 and TRBJ1-5, with TRBD1 as a possible D gene (5 bases). The germline gives CDR1 SEHNR, CDR2 FQNEAQ (reference sequence). The CDR3 runs to 14 residues. V lost 11 bases to trimming and J lost 3 bases, with 17 bases between them. The DNA of the CDR3 is TGTGCCGCCTCGAGCGGGGGGGTCAATCAGCCCCAGCATTTT. Encoded protein: CAASSGGVNQPQHF.

The chain combines TRBV13 with TRBJ2-6, with TRBD2 as a possible D gene (6 bases). V was shortened by 1 base and J by 2 bases, with 9 bases between the two germline ends. Germline CDR1 reads PRHDT; CDR2 reads FYEKMQ (reference sequence). This CDR3 has 16 amino acids. Here the CDR3 DNA reads TGTGCCAGCAGCTTAGCCCTAGCGACTGGGGCCAACGTCCTGACTTTC. It yields the protein CASSLALATGANVLTF.

This clone was observed a handful of times. This sequence joins TRBV27 and TRBJ1-1, with TRBD1 identical over 7 bases. Losses at the gene ends were 5 bases for V and 4 bases for J; bases not matched to a gene: 4. CDR1 is MNHEY and CDR2 is SMNVEV in the germline V gene (reference sequence). CDR3 length: 13 amino acids. CDR3 sequence reads: CASSKGAVTEAFF. The CDR3 nucleotides read TGTGCCAGCAGTAAGGGGGCGGTCACTGAAGCTTTCTTT.

The chain uses TRBV5-6 and TRBJ2-7, with D possibly called TRBD1 or TRBD2 (5 bases each). Germline loops: CDR1 SGHDT, CDR2 YYEEEE. The V end lost 4 bases, the J end lost 5 bases, and 13 bases lay between the germline ends. The CDR3 totals 13 residues. The CDR3 here is CASSVGRGHEQYV. The CDR3 DNA is TGTGCCAGCAGCGTAGGAAGGGGACACGAGCAGTACGTC.

This rearrangement joins TRBV9 to TRBJ2-3, with 12 bases aligning to TRBD2. This CDR3 region has 18 residues. Germline values: CDR1 SGDLS, CDR2 YYNGEE. After removal of 3 bases from V and 6 bases from J, the junction contained 14 bases not matched to a gene. The CDR3 DNA is TGTGCCAGCAGCGATCATGGCGAGACTAGCGGGAGTCCGGATACGCAGTATTTT. Protein sequence: CASSDHGETSGSPDTQYF.

The V and J genes are TRBV6-5 and TRBJ2-1; D unresolved. This CDR3 comprises 12 residues. With 5 bases removed from V and 10 bases from J, the gap between germline ends came to 12 bases. Germline CDR1 is MNHEY and CDR2 is SVGAGI. As DNA, the CDR3 is TGTGCCAGCAGTCCCCGTCCTGACGAGCAGTTCTTC. Encoded protein: CASSPRPDEQFF.

By proportion, this clone is medium-sized. The chain has TRBV2 and TRBJ1-5; D ambiguous. The V end lost 6 bases, the J end lost 4 bases, and 22 bases lay between the germline ends. Germline CDR1 is SNHLY and CDR2 is FYNNEI. The CDR3 length is 17 residues. CDR3 nucleotide sequence: TGTGCCAGCAGCTACCCGGCTGACGGCACCCTTAATCAGCCCCAGCATTTT. Protein product: CASSYPADGTLNQPQHF.

A note on this clone: Sequence at one end of the junction differs from germline and may be a read error. The V call is TRBV14, the J call TRBJ1-2; the D is unclear. CDR1 and CDR2 (germline): SGHDN, FVKESK. CDR3 length equals 12 residues. This chain's CDR3 is CASSQDWRKTSF. As DNA, the CDR3 is TGTGCCAGCAGCCAAGACTGGAGAAAGACCTCCTTC.

V gene TRBV7-9 combines with J gene TRBJ2-5, with unresolved D. CDR3 length: 11 residues. Per germline, CDR1 SEHNR and CDR2 FQNEAQ (reference sequence). V lost 5 bases and J 4 bases, leaving 5 bases between the germline ends. The CDR3 DNA follows: TGTGCCAGCAGCCCGCGAGAGACCCAGTACTTC. It codes for CASSPRETQYF. Using reference TRBV7-9 and TRBJ2-5 for the parts outside the CDR3, the full variable domain is DTGVSQNPRHKITKRGQNVTFRCDPISEHNRLYWYRQTLGQGPEFLTYFQNEAQLEKSRLLSDRFSAERPKGSFSTLEIQRTEQGDSAMYLCASSPRETQYFGPGTRLLVL.

This sequence joins TRBV27 and TRBJ2-5; 9 bases are shared with TRBD1. Germline CDR1 reads MNHEY; CDR2 reads SMNVEV (reference sequence). V was pared by 1 base and J by 5 bases, with 5 bases of the junction left unmatched. The CDR3 runs 15 residues. CDR3 nucleotides: TGTGCCAGCAGTTTATTCTTCGGACAGGGGGAGACCCAGTACTTC. This encodes CASSLFFGQGETQYF.

In regard to this clone: Other DNA sequences in the same sample also yield this CDR3. This chain connects TRBV4-1 to TRBJ2-7, with 9 positions matching TRBD1. Losses at the gene ends were 1 base for V and 4 bases for J; bases not matched to a gene: 2. CDR1 is MGHRA, CDR2 YSYEKL, per germline. This CDR3 is 14 amino acids long. CDR3 sequence (DNA): TGCGCCAGCAGCCAAGGGGACAGGGATTACGAGCAGTACTTC. Residues: CASSQGDRDYEQYF.